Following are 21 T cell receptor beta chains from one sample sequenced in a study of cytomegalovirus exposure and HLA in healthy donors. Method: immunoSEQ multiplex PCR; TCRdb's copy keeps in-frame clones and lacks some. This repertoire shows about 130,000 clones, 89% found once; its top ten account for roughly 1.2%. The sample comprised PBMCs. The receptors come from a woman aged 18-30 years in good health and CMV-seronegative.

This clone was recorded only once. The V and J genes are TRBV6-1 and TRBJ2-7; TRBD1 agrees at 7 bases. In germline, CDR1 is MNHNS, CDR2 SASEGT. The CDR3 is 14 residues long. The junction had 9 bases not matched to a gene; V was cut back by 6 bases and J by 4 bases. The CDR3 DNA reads TGTGCCAGCAGGCCGACAGGGTTCCAGTACGAGCAGTACTTC. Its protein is CASRPTGFQYEQYF.

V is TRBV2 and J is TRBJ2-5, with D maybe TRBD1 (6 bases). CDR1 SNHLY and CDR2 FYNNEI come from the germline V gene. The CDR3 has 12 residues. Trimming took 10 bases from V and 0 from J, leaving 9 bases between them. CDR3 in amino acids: CATKGDQETQYF. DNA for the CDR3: TGTGCCACCAAGGGGGACCAAGAGACCCAGTACTTC.

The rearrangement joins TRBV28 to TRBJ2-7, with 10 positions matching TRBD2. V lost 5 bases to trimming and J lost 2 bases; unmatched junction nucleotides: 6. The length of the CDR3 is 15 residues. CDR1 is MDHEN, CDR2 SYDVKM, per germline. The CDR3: CASSPASGGAYEQYF. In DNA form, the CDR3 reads TGTGCCAGCAGTCCTGCCAGCGGGGGGGCCTACGAGCAGTACTTC.

This chain's CDR3 is CASNLLEIEEPQHF. Here the CDR3 DNA reads TGTGCCAGCAACCTCCTAGAGATAGAAGAGCCCCAGCATTTT. The chain links TRBV2 to TRBJ1-5; no reliable D call. Germline CDR1 and CDR2: SNHLY and FYNNEI. Deletions cut 7 bases from V and 8 bases from J, with 18 bases between. This CDR3 has 14 amino acids.

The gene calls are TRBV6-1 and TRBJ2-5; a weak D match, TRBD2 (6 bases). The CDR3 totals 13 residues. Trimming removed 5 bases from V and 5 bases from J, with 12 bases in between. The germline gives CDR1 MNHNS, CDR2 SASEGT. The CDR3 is CASSPRGWETQYF. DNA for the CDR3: TGTGCCAGCAGTCCGCGGGGATGGGAGACCCAGTACTTC.

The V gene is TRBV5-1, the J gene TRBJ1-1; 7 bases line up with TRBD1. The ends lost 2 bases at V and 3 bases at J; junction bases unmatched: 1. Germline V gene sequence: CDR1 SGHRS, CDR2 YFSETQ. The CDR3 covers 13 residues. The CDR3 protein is CASSFDRDTEAFF. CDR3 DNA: TGCGCCAGCAGCTTCGACAGGGACACTGAAGCTTTCTTT.

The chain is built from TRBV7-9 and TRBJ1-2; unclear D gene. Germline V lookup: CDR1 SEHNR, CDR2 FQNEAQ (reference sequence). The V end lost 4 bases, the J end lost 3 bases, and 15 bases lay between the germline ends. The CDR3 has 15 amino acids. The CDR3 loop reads CASSSNGGMHYGYTF. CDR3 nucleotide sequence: TGTGCCAGCAGCTCCAACGGAGGGATGCACTATGGCTACACCTTC.

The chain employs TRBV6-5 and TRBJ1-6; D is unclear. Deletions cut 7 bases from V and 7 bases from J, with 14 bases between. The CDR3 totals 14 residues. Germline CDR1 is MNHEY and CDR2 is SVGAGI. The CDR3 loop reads CASTGVTGNSPLHF. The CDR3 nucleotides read TGTGCCAGCACAGGCGTGACGGGGAATTCACCCCTCCACTTT.

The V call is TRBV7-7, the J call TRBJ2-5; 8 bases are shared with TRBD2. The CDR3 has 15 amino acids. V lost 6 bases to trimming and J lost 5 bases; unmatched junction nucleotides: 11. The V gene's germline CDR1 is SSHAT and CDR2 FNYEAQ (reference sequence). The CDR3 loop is CASRPSGGPGETQYF. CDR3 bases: TGTGCCAGCAGACCCAGCGGGGGCCCGGGGGAGACCCAGTACTTC.

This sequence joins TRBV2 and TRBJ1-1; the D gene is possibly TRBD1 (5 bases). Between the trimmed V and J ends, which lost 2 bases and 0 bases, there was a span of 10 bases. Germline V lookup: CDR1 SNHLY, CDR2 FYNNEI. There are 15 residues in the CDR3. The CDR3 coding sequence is TGTGCCAGCAGTGAATTGGGGCTCATGAACACTGAAGCTTTCTTT. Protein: CASSELGLMNTEAFF.

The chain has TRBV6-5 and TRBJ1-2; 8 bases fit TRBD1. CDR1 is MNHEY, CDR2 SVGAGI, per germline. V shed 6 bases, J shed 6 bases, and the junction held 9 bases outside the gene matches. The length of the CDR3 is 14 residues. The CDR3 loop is CASSHRQGMNGYTF. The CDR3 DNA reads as TGTGCCAGCAGCCACCGACAGGGGATGAATGGCTACACCTTC.

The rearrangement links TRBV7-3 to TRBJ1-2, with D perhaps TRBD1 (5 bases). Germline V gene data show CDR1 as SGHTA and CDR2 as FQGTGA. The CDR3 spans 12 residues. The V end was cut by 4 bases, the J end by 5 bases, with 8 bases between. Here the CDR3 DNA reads TGTGCCAGCAGCTCCCCAGGGTATGGCTACACCTTC. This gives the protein CASSSPGYGYTF.

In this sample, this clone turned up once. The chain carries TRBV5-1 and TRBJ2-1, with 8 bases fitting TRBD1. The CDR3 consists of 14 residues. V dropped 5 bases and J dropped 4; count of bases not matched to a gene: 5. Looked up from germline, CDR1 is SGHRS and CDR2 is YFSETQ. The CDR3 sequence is CASSSGTGYNEQFF. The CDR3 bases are TGCGCCAGCAGTTCCGGGACAGGTTACAATGAGCAGTTCTTC.

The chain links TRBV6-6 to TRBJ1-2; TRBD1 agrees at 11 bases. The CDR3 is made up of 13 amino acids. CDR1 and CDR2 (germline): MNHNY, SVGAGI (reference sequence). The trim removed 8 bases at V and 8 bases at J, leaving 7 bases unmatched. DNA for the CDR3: TGTGCCAGCGCAGGGGACAGGGGGAACGGCTACACCTTC. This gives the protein CASAGDRGNGYTF.

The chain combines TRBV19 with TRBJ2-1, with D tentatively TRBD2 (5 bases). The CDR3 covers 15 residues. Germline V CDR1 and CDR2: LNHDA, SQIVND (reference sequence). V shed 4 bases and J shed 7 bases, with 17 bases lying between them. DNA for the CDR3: TGTGCCAGTAGTACGGGGTTTATGTTTTCAAATGAGCAGTTCTTC. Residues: CASSTGFMFSNEQFF.

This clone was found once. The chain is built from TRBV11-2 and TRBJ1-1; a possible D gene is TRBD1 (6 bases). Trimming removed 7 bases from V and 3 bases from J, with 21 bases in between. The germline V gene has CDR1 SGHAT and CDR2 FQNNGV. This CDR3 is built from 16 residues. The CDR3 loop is CASTLQGTREDTEAFF. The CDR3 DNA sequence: TGTGCCAGCACCCTACAGGGTACTAGAGAGGACACTGAAGCTTTCTTT.

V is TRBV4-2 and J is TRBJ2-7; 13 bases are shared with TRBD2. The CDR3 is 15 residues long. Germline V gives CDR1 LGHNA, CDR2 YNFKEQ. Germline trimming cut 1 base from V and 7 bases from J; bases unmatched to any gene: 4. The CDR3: CASSQGLAGGREQYF. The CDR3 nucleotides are TGTGCCAGCAGCCAAGGACTAGCGGGGGGACGTGAGCAGTACTTC.

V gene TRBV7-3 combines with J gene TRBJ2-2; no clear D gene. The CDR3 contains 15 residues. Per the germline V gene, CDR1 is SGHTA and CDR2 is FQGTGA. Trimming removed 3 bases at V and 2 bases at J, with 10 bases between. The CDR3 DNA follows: TGTGCCAGCAGCTTGGGCAGACCTAACACCGGGGAGCTGTTTTTT. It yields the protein CASSLGRPNTGELFF.

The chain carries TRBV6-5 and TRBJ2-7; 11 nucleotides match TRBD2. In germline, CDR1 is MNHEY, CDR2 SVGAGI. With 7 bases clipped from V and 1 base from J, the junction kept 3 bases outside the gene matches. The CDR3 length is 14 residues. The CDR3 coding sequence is TGTGCCAGCACTGGGACTAGCGGATCCTACGAGCAGTACTTC. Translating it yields CASTGTSGSYEQYF.

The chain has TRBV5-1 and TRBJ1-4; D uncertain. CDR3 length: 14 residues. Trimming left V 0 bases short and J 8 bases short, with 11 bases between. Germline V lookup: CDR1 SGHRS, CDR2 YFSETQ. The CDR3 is CASSLVPGGEKLFF. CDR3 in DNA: TGCGCCAGCAGCTTGGTACCCGGAGGGGAAAAACTGTTTTTT.

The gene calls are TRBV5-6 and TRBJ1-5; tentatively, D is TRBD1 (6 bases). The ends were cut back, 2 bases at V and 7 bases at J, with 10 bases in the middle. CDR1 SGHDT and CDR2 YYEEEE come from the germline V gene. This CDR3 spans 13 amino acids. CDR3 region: CASSLGTKQPQHF. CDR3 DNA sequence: TGTGCCAGCAGCTTAGGGACAAAACAGCCCCAGCATTTT.